These T cell receptor beta chains were read from a single sample in a study of human T cells and chemical hapten exposure. Each CDR3 protein gets one entry after TCRdb re-called the RACE reads with MiXCR. The table records 50,000 to 75,000 distinct CDR3 sequences, approximately 9.9% of them present only once. This specimen was whole blood, taken in connection with sensitization to the hapten diphenylcyclopropenone (DPC). The receptors originated from a woman younger than 45 with alopecia areata. Some clones in this sample may be carry-over from other donors' samples. CDR3s include the opening cysteine and the closing phenylalanine or tryptophan. A D gene is named only where the DNA matches it firmly. Clone size is not always given. Where it is, it says once, few, many or a class for expanded clones.

J | size | D | V | CDR3 | DNA
TRBJ2-7 | few | TRBD2 | TRBV20-1 | CSARGLAGASSYEQYF | TGCAGTGCTAGGGGACTAGCGGGGGCTAGCTCCTACGAGCAGTACTTC
TRBJ1-5 | many | NA | TRBV5-1 | CASSLEGGDQPQHF | TGCGCCAGCAGCTTGGAGGGAGGAGATCAGCCCCAGCATTTT
TRBJ1-1 | few | NA | TRBV19 | CASSTPGNTEAFF | TGTGCCAGTAGTACTCCAGGGAACACTGAAGCTTTCTTT
TRBJ2-3 | NA | TRBD1 | TRBV7-2 | CASSQNRGAVTDTQYF | TGTGCCAGCAGCCAAAACAGGGGCGCGGTCACAGATACGCAGTATTTT
TRBJ1-2 | many | NA | TRBV3-1 | CASSQDLRNGYTF | TGTGCCAGCAGCCAAGATTTAAGGAATGGCTACACCTTC
TRBJ2-5 | few | NA | TRBV27 | CASSTGMETQYF | TGTGCCAGCAGTACAGGGATGGAGACCCAGTACTTC
TRBJ1-3 | NA | NA | TRBV30 | CAWTVNSGNTIYF | TGTGCCTGGACGGTCAACTCTGGAAACACCATATATTTT
TRBJ1-2 | many | NA | TRBV6-2/TRBV6-3 | CASSYRTEGGYTF | TGTGCCAGCAGTTACCGGACGGAAGGGGGCTACACCTTC
TRBJ2-2 | few | NA | TRBV29-1 | CSVGLANTGELFF | TGCAGCGTTGGGCTAGCAAACACCGGGGAGCTGTTTTTT
TRBJ1-6 | many | NA | TRBV5-5 | CASSSLRDGRRSPLHF | TGTGCCAGCAGCTCATTACGGGACGGACGTCGGTCACCCCTCCACTTT
TRBJ1-2 | NA | TRBD1 | TRBV5-4 | CASSPGQGGSTF | TGTGCCAGCAGCCCGGGACAGGGAGGATCCACCTTC
TRBJ2-1 | NA | NA | TRBV29-1 | CSVEEGVNEQFF | TGCAGCGTTGAAGAAGGAGTAAATGAGCAGTTCTTC
TRBJ2-1 | NA | NA | TRBV4-2 | CASSRGGGRDEQFF | TGTGCCAGCAGTCGGGGCGGGGGCAGGGATGAGCAGTTCTTC
TRBJ1-1 | NA | NA | TRBV5-4 | CASSWDPLDTEAFF | TGTGCCAGCAGCTGGGACCCCCTGGACACTGAAGCTTTCTTT
TRBJ2-5 | NA | NA | TRBV5-1 | CASSLEGVNRETQYF | TGCGCCAGCAGCTTGGAGGGGGTGAATAGAGAGACCCAGTACTTC
TRBJ1-1 | few | NA | TRBV5-4 | CASSLGPIVGRNTEAFF | TGTGCCAGCAGCTTGGGCCCCATTGTGGGGAGGAACACTGAAGCTTTCTTT
TRBJ2-3 | NA | TRBD2 | TRBV7-9 | CASSRSGGAGTDTQYF | TGTGCCAGCAGCCGTAGCGGGGGGGCAGGCACAGATACGCAGTATTTT
TRBJ2-7 | NA | NA | TRBV28 | CASSYGGRRSDEQYF | TGTGCCAGCAGCTACGGGGGCCGACGGTCAGACGAGCAGTACTTC
TRBJ1-5 | few | NA | TRBV5-5 | CASSLGQGRLQPQHF | TGTGCCAGCAGCTTGGGGCAGGGGCGGCTTCAGCCCCAGCATTTT
TRBJ1-5 | many | NA | TRBV20-1 | CSARPMGASSNQPQHF | TGCAGTGCTAGACCCATGGGAGCCAGTAGCAATCAGCCCCAGCATTTT
TRBJ2-5 | few | NA | TRBV18 | CASSPSQKETQYF | TGTGCCAGCTCACCAAGCCAGAAAGAGACCCAGTACTTC
TRBJ2-5 | many | NA | TRBV18 | CASSLKAQETQYF | TGTGCCAGCTCACTCAAAGCGCAAGAGACCCAGTACTTC
TRBJ1-1 | NA | NA | TRBV5-1 | CASSLDVGEDTEAFF | TGCGCCAGCAGCTTGGATGTGGGGGAGGACACTGAAGCTTTCTTT
TRBJ1-1 | many | NA | TRBV5-4 | CASSLGGKNTEAFF | TGTGCCAGCAGCTTGGGGGGGAAGAACACTGAAGCTTTCTTT
TRBJ1-4 | NA | TRBD1 | TRBV14 | CASSPATGADEKLFF | TGTGCCAGCAGCCCGGCGACAGGGGCCGATGAAAAACTGTTTTTT
TRBJ2-2 | few | NA | TRBV25-1 | CASSDRHTGELFF | TGTGCCAGCAGTGACAGACACACCGGGGAGCTGTTTTTT